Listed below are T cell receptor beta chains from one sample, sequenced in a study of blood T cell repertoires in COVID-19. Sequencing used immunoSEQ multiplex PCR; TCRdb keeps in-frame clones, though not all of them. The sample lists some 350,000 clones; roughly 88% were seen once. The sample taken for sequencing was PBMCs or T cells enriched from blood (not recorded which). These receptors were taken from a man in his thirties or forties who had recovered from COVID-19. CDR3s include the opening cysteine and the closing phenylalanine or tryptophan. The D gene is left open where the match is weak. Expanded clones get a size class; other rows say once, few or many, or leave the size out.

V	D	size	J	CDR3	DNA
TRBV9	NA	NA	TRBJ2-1	CASSVLGGSYNEQFF	TGTGCCAGCAGCGTCTTGGGGGGTTCCTACAATGAGCAGTTCTTC
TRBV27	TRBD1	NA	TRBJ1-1	CEVKGQGKNTEAFF	TGCGAAGTGAAGGGACAGGGGAAGAACACTGAAGCTTTCTTT
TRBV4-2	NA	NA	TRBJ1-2	CASSQDGGGYGYTF	TGTGCCAGCAGCCAAGATGGGGGGGGCTATGGCTACACCTTC
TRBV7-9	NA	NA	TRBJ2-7	CASSLGGERTSYEQYF	TGTGCCAGCAGCTTAGGCGGGGAGCGGACCTCCTACGAGCAGTACTTC
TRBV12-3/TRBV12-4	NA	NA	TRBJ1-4	CASVGQDEKLFF	TGTGCCAGCGTCGGTCAAGATGAAAAACTGTTTTTT
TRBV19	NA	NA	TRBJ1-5	CASLAGDYQPQHF	TGTGCCAGTTTGGCAGGGGATTATCAGCCCCAGCATTTT
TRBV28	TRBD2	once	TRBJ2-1	CASSLIGGGVYNEQFF	TGTGCCAGCAGTTTAATCGGCGGGGGAGTTTACAATGAGCAGTTCTTC
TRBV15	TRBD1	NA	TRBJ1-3	CATSRGRGQGDTIYF	TGTGCCACCAGCAGAGGCCGGGGACAGGGGGACACCATATATTTT
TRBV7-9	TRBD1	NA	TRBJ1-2	CASSLDRGDYGYTF	TGTGCCAGCAGCTTAGACAGGGGAGACTATGGCTACACCTTC
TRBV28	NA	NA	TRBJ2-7	CASRPPGQGTHEQYF	TGTGCCAGCAGACCCCCGGGGCAGGGGACCCACGAGCAGTACTTC
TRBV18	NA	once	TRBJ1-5	CASSEGQTSNQPQHF	TGTGCCAGCTCAGAAGGACAGACGAGCAATCAGCCCCAGCATTTT
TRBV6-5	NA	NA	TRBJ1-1	CATGQGWVNTEAFF	TGTGCCACCGGGCAGGGTTGGGTGAACACTGAAGCTTTCTTT
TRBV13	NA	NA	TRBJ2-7	CASSLVTYEQYF	TGTGCCAGCAGCTTAGTTACCTACGAGCAGTACTTC
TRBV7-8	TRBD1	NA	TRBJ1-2	CASSLGGQGYSYGYTF	TGTGCCAGCAGCTTGGGCGGACAGGGCTATAGCTATGGCTACACCTTC
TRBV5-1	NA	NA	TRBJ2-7	CASSQSTELYEQYF	TGCGCCAGCAGCCAATCGACAGAACTCTACGAGCAGTACTTC
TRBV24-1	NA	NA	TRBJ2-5	CATSGTDQETQYF	TGTGCCACCAGTGGGACAGACCAAGAGACCCAGTACTTC
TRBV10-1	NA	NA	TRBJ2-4	CASSEYRGANIQYF	TGCGCCAGCAGTGAGTACCGGGGGGCCAACATTCAGTACTTC
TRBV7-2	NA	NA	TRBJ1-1	CASSLSSGGLNTEAFF	TGTGCCAGCAGCTTATCTTCGGGCGGGTTGAACACTGAAGCTTTCTTT
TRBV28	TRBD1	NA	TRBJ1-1	CASSLRPQGNEAFF	TGTGCCAGCAGCTTAAGGCCACAGGGGAATGAAGCTTTCTTT
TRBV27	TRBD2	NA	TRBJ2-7	CASSLRASGGGYYEQYF	TGTGCCAGCAGTTTAAGGGCTAGCGGGGGGGGATACTACGAGCAGTACTTC
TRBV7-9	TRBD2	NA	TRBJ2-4	CASSLVHAGGPQNIQYF	TGTGCCAGCAGCTTAGTACACGCGGGGGGGCCCCAAAACATTCAGTACTTC